Each of the 18 T cell receptor beta chains below was sequenced from the same sample in a study of Graves' ophthalmopathy and Graves' hyperthyroidism. TCR beta CDR3 amplification used RNA transcripts. An initial RT-PCR round employing HTBI primers preceded a second-round multiplex PCR. TCRdb re-derived calls from the multiplex PCR reads in MiXCR, one entry per CDR3 protein. The sample shows fewer than 250,000 distinct CDR3 sequences, 25% to 30% of them seen only once. The specimen sequenced was peripheral blood. All receptors come from a man over 45 with Graves' ophthalmopathy.

This clonotype was picked up many times. This chain uses TRBV29-1 with TRBJ1-1; possibly TRBD1 for D (5 bases). CDR3 length: 13 amino acids. Germline V gives CDR1 SQVTM, CDR2 ANQGSEA. Deletions cut 0 bases from V and 1 base from J, with 6 bases between. This CDR3 reads CSVEDGQNTEAFF. In DNA form, the CDR3 reads TGCAGCGTTGAAGATGGACAGAACACTGAAGCTTTCTTT.

This clonotype was detected ten times or more. The CDR3 reads CAWSGPANSPLHF. The CDR3 DNA follows: TGTGCCTGGAGTGGCCCCGCCAATTCACCCCTCCACTTT. V and J are TRBV30 and TRBJ1-6; D gene uncertain. V was trimmed by 1 base and J by 7 bases, leaving 8 bases between them. Germline V gives CDR1 GTSNPN, CDR2 SVGIG (reference sequence). CDR3 length: 13 residues. The variable domain in full, with the rest retrieved from reference TRBV30 and TRBJ1-6, is SQTIHQWPATLVQPVGSPLSLECTVEGTSNPNLYWYRQAAGRGLQLLFYSVGIGQISSEVPQNLSASRPQDRQFILSSKKLLLSDSGFYLCAWSGPANSPLHFGNGTRLTVT.

At least ten counts were recorded for this clonotype. The chain joins TRBV2 to TRBJ2-7, with D possibly TRBD1 on 5 matching bases. Germline CDR1 reads SNHLY; CDR2 reads FYNNEI. CDR3 length: 12 residues. With 9 bases removed from V and 0 bases from J, the gap between germline ends came to 9 bases. CDR3 residues: CASGAVSYEQYF. The CDR3 DNA is TGTGCCAGTGGGGCGGTCTCCTACGAGCAGTACTTC. Supplemented by reference TRBV2 and TRBJ2-7, the full variable domain reads EPEVTQTPSHQVTQMGQEVILRCVPISNHLYFYWYRQILGQKVEFLVSFYNNEISEKSEIFDDQFSVERPDGSNFTLKIRSTKLEDSAMYFCASGAVSYEQYFGPGTRLTVT.

This clonotype was found many times. V is TRBV11-3 and J is TRBJ1-1; 7 nucleotides agree with TRBD1. CDR1 SGHNT and CDR2 YENEEA come from the germline V gene. The CDR3 extends over 13 amino acids. V lost 5 bases, J lost 4 bases, and 4 bases stayed unmatched. CDR3 DNA sequence: TGTGCCAGCAGCCGGCGACAGGGCACTGAAGCTTTCTTT. It yields the protein CASSRRQGTEAFF.

The V and J genes are TRBV12-3 or TRBV12-4 and TRBJ1-1, with D uncertain. There are 14 residues in the CDR3. Trimming removed 6 bases from V and 1 base from J, with 12 bases in between. The chain's CDR3 is CASSIFERNTEAFF. Here the CDR3 DNA reads TGTGCCAGCAGCATTTTCGAAAGGAACACTGAAGCTTTCTTT.

Ten or more counts support this clonotype. V is TRBV27 and J is TRBJ1-1; D gene unclear. The CDR3 spans 13 residues. Trimming shortened V by 8 bases and J by 6 bases, and 16 bases separated the two germline ends. Germline values: CDR1 MNHEY, CDR2 SMNVEV (reference sequence). The CDR3 here is CASRGGLRAEAFF. In DNA, the CDR3 is TGTGCCAGCCGGGGAGGGTTGCGGGCTGAAGCTTTCTTT.

The CDR3 bases are TGTGCCAGCAGTTTAGGCGGGGGTAACAACTATGGCTACACCTTC. Translation gives CASSLGGGNNYGYTF. V and J are TRBV12-3 or TRBV12-4 and TRBJ1-2; maybe TRBD1 (5 bases). The CDR3 runs 15 residues. Between the trimmed V and J ends, which lost 1 base and 2 bases, there was a span of 11 bases.

This chain connects TRBV2 to TRBJ2-5, with 7 bases identical to TRBD1. CDR1 and CDR2 from the germline V gene are SNHLY and FYNNEI. There are 16 residues in the CDR3. The J segment lost 6 bases and the V segment lost 6 bases, leaving 16 bases of the junction unmatched. The CDR3 region is CASSVVRTGPRQTQYF. CDR3 nucleotide sequence: TGTGCCAGCAGCGTAGTAAGGACAGGACCTCGCCAGACCCAGTACTTC.

This clonotype was seen repeatedly, ten times or more. This sequence joins TRBV18 and TRBJ2-7; TRBD1 might be the D (6 bases). The CDR3 covers 14 residues. Per the germline V gene, CDR1 is KGHSH and CDR2 is LQKENI. V lost 4 bases and J 6 bases, leaving 16 bases between the germline ends. DNA for the CDR3: TGTGCCAGCTCACGACAGATGGGGGCTCGCGAGCAGTACTTC. It is translated as CASSRQMGAREQYF.

This chain connects TRBV6-2 or TRBV6-3 to TRBJ1-5; D gene unclear. Germline lookup yields CDR1 MNHEY and CDR2 SVGEGT. This CDR3 is built from 15 residues. V was cut by 2 bases and J by 0 bases, with 8 bases left in between. In nucleotides, the CDR3 is TGTGCCAGCAGTTACCAGGCGGATAGCAATCAGCCCCAGCATTTT. Amino acid sequence: CASSYQADSNQPQHF.

This chain links TRBV6-5 with TRBJ2-7; 8 bases are shared with TRBD2. Germline CDR1 reads MNHEY; CDR2 reads SVGAGI. J gave up 0 bases and V 0 bases, and 7 bases lay outside the gene matches. CDR3 length: 17 residues. In DNA, the CDR3 is TGTGCCAGCAGTTACTCTTTTTCGAGCGGGAGCTCCTACGAGCAGTACTTC. Residues: CASSYSFSSGSSYEQYF.

The J gene is TRBJ1-5, the V gene TRBV2; D gene unclear. CDR1 and CDR2 (germline): SNHLY, FYNNEI. CDR3 length: 13 amino acids. Trimming stripped 5 bases from V and 4 bases from J, with 9 bases between. The CDR3 loop reads CASSYTINQPQHF. In DNA form, the CDR3 reads TGTGCCAGCAGTTACACAATAAATCAGCCCCAGCATTTT.

This rearrangement joins TRBV6-4 to TRBJ2-3; D perhaps matches TRBD1 (5 bases). Germline V CDR1 and CDR2: MRHNA, SNTAGT. The germline V and J ends were trimmed by 0 bases and 1 base, with 5 bases remaining between them. This CDR3 is 14 amino acids long. The CDR3, as DNA: TGTGCCAGCAGTGACTCAGGGGGCACAGATACGCAGTATTTT. Translated: CASSDSGGTDTQYF.

This clonotype was recorded many times. The rearrangement joins TRBV18 to TRBJ1-1; a weak D match, TRBD1 (5 bases). V lost 5 bases and J lost 1, with 14 bases in between. Germline CDR1 reads KGHSH; CDR2 reads LQKENI. The CDR3 covers 15 residues. CDR3 protein: CASSGGGGWNTEAFF. As DNA, the CDR3 is TGTGCCAGCTCAGGCGGGGGTGGTTGGAACACTGAAGCTTTCTTT.

The chain carries TRBV2 and TRBJ2-7, with D perhaps assigned TRBD1 or TRBD2 (6 bases each). Per germline, CDR1 SNHLY and CDR2 FYNNEI. V lost 7 bases, J lost 0 bases, and 19 bases lay in between. The CDR3 is made up of 16 amino acids. For the CDR3, the DNA is TGTGCCAGCACTAGGGGGGTAGCGCCTAACTCCTACGAGCAGTACTTC. Amino acids: CASTRGVAPNSYEQYF. The variable domain in full, completed from reference TRBV2 and TRBJ2-7, reads EPEVTQTPSHQVTQMGQEVILRCVPISNHLYFYWYRQILGQKVEFLVSFYNNEISEKSEIFDDQFSVERPDGSNFTLKIRSTKLEDSAMYFCASTRGVAPNSYEQYFGPGTRLTVT.

This clonotype was counted many times. The chain is built from TRBV28 and TRBJ2-7, with 13 positions matching TRBD2. The germline CDR1 and CDR2 sequences are MDHEN and SYDVKM. The junction had 7 bases not matched to a gene; V was cut back by 4 bases and J by 4 bases. This CDR3 comprises 16 residues. The CDR3 sequence: CASSSAGTSGIYEQYF. CDR3 coding DNA: TGTGCCAGCAGTTCCGCCGGGACTAGCGGGATATACGAGCAGTACTTC.

This chain links TRBV5-1 with TRBJ1-5; D gene uncertain. V lost 0 bases and J 6 bases, leaving 7 bases between the germline ends. CDR1 is SGHRS and CDR2 is YFSETQ in the germline V gene. There are 13 residues in the CDR3. CDR3 residues: CASSLDELQPQHF. CDR3 DNA: TGCGCCAGCAGCTTGGATGAACTTCAGCCCCAGCATTTT.

This clonotype appeared once. V gene TRBV28 combines with J gene TRBJ2-7; the D is unclear. CDR1 is MDHEN and CDR2 is SYDVKM in the germline V gene. V was cut by 2 bases and J by 0 bases, with 8 bases left in between. The CDR3 has 14 amino acids. CDR3 region: CASSLHPSSYEQYF. The CDR3 coding sequence is TGTGCCAGCAGTTTACATCCTAGCTCCTACGAGCAGTACTTC.